This is a list of T cell receptor beta chains from one sample in a study of CD8 T cells in ankylosing spondylitis. A single record per CDR3 protein comes from TCRdb applying MiXCR to the 5' RACE reads. The data contain roughly 400,000 distinct CDR3 sequences, 20% to 25% of them seen just once; the ten biggest clones take up about a sixth. Material: blood, either unsorted or a sorted T cell fraction (not recorded which). The receptor source for this set is a male donor with ankylosing spondylitis. CDR3s include the opening cysteine and the closing phenylalanine or tryptophan. The D gene is left open where the match is weak. Rows may omit the clone size; those that give it use once, few, many or a size class.

length: 15
size: NA
V: TRBV7-2
D: TRBD2
J: TRBJ2-7
CDR3: CASSPSGSGAYEQYF
DNA: TGTGCCAGCAGCCCCAGCGGTAGCGGGGCCTACGAGCAGTACTTC

length: 9
size: few
V: TRBV10-3
D: NA
J: TRBJ2-7
CDR3: CAIRPFGYF
DNA: TGTGCCATCCGACCCTTTGGGTACTTC

length: 15
size: few
V: TRBV6-1
D: TRBD2
J: TRBJ2-3
CDR3: CASSLSGRHTDTQYF
DNA: TGTGCCAGCAGTCTTAGCGGGAGGCACACAGATACGCAGTATTTT

length: 16
size: few
V: TRBV20-1
D: TRBD1
J: TRBJ1-6
CDR3: CSAISGTGPSNSPLHF
DNA: TGCAGTGCCATCAGCGGGACAGGGCCGTCTAATTCACCCCTCCACTTT

length: 23
size: few
V: TRBV21-1
D: NA
J: TRBJ2-3
CDR3: CASSTSSGRALGFTSSKADTQYF
DNA: TGTGCCAGCAGCACTTCTAGCGGGAGGGCCCTGGGATTCACAAGCTCTAAGGCAGATACGCAGTATTTT

length: 16
size: NA
V: TRBV28
D: TRBD2
J: TRBJ2-5
CDR3: CASSQGLAGVRETQYF
DNA: TGTGCCAGCAGCCAGGGACTAGCGGGAGTCAGAGAGACCCAGTACTTC

length: 15
size: few
V: TRBV9
D: NA
J: TRBJ2-1
CDR3: CASSVTSDRTFEQFF
DNA: TGTGCCAGCAGCGTAACTAGTGACCGGACCTTTGAGCAGTTCTTC

length: 14
size: many
V: TRBV10-3
D: NA
J: TRBJ1-2
CDR3: CAISESTEYYGYTF
DNA: TGTGCCATCAGTGAGTCGACGGAATACTATGGCTACACCTTC

length: 14
size: few
V: TRBV7-9
D: TRBD1
J: TRBJ1-1
CDR3: CASSRGQGKTEAFF
DNA: TGTGCCAGCAGTCGAGGACAGGGCAAAACTGAAGCTTTCTTT

length: 15
size: NA
V: TRBV15
D: NA
J: TRBJ1-5
CDR3: CATSRDLGEQQPQHF
DNA: TGTGCCACCAGCAGAGATCTGGGGGAACAGCAGCCCCAGCATTTT

length: 15
size: NA
V: TRBV7-3
D: TRBD2
J: TRBJ2-1
CDR3: CASSILAGVGNEQFF
DNA: TGTGCCAGCAGCATACTAGCGGGAGTAGGCAATGAGCAGTTCTTC

length: 13
size: NA
V: TRBV20-1
D: NA
J: TRBJ2-3
CDR3: CSAFGTSTDTQYF
DNA: TGCAGTGCGTTTGGGACTAGCACAGATACGCAGTATTTT

length: 14
size: NA
V: TRBV10-3
D: NA
J: TRBJ2-3
CDR3: CAISDVVITDTQYF
DNA: TGTGCCATCAGCGACGTGGTCATCACAGATACGCAGTATTTT

length: 15
size: many
V: TRBV5-6
D: TRBD2
J: TRBJ2-1
CDR3: CASSYGTSGMDEQFF
DNA: TGTGCCAGCAGCTATGGGACTAGCGGCATGGATGAGCAGTTCTTC

length: 14
size: NA
V: TRBV7-9
D: NA
J: TRBJ1-3
CDR3: CASSSRQAQDTIYF
DNA: TGTGCCAGCAGCTCCCGACAAGCCCAAGACACCATATATTTT

length: 14
size: NA
V: TRBV3-1
D: NA
J: TRBJ1-5
CDR3: CASSLSLTDQPQHF
DNA: TGTGCCAGCAGCCTTAGTCTAACGGATCAGCCCCAGCATTTT

length: 16
size: few
V: TRBV7-9
D: NA
J: TRBJ2-3
CDR3: CASRGSGGVGTDTQYF
DNA: TGTGCCAGCAGAGGATCCGGGGGAGTTGGCACAGATACGCAGTATTTT

length: 16
size: NA
V: TRBV28
D: TRBD1
J: TRBJ2-7
CDR3: CASSPLAGTGRIEQYF
DNA: TGTGCCAGCAGCCCCTTAGCCGGGACAGGGAGAATCGAGCAGTACTTC

length: 17
size: NA
V: TRBV5-5
D: NA
J: TRBJ1-1
CDR3: CASSLFLLDPLGTEAFF
DNA: TGTGCCAGCAGCTTGTTTCTTCTGGACCCTCTAGGCACTGAAGCTTTCTTT

length: 14
size: NA
V: TRBV20-1
D: TRBD2
J: TRBJ2-3
CDR3: CSARRTRLGDTQYF
DNA: TGCAGTGCTAGAAGGACTAGACTTGGAGATACGCAGTATTTT

length: 18
size: few
V: TRBV27
D: NA
J: TRBJ2-2
CDR3: CASSPRGGGASNTGELFF
DNA: TGTGCCAGCAGTCCTAGGGGTGGAGGGGCTTCGAACACCGGGGAGCTGTTTTTT

length: 15
size: few
V: TRBV7-6
D: TRBD1
J: TRBJ1-1
CDR3: CASSSGFRGYTEAFF
DNA: TGTGCCAGCAGCTCCGGCTTCAGGGGGTACACTGAAGCTTTCTTT

length: 16
size: many
V: TRBV12-3/TRBV12-4
D: NA
J: TRBJ2-4
CDR3: CASSPWTSLAKNIQYF
DNA: TGTGCCAGCAGTCCGTGGACAAGCCTAGCCAAAAACATTCAGTACTTC

length: 16
size: NA
V: TRBV10-3
D: NA
J: TRBJ2-7
CDR3: CAIRGGPGRMGYEQYF
DNA: TGTGCCATCAGAGGGGGACCCGGGAGGATGGGCTACGAGCAGTACTTC

length: 16
size: NA
V: TRBV30
D: TRBD2
J: TRBJ2-3
CDR3: CAWSGGTSANTDTQYF
DNA: TGTGCCTGGAGTGGTGGAACTAGCGCAAACACAGATACGCAGTATTTT

length: 15
size: few
V: TRBV12-3/TRBV12-4
D: TRBD1
J: TRBJ2-1
CDR3: CASSTTGLGWNEQFF
DNA: TGTGCCAGCAGTACGACAGGGCTGGGATGGAATGAGCAGTTCTTC

length: 15
size: NA
V: TRBV7-3
D: NA
J: TRBJ2-3
CDR3: CASSFGGPSTDTQYF
DNA: TGTGCCAGCAGCTTTGGGGGGCCAAGCACAGATACGCAGTATTTT

length: 13
size: NA
V: TRBV2
D: NA
J: TRBJ1-4
CDR3: CASLRSANEKLFF
DNA: TGTGCCAGCTTGAGATCGGCTAATGAAAAACTGTTTTTT

length: 13
size: once
V: TRBV5-1
D: TRBD1
J: TRBJ2-1
CDR3: CASKRQGYNEQFF
DNA: TGCGCCAGCAAGCGACAGGGGTACAATGAGCAGTTCTTC

length: 14
size: NA
V: TRBV9
D: NA
J: TRBJ1-1
CDR3: CASSVGTLQGEAFF
DNA: TGTGCCAGCAGCGTAGGGACATTACAAGGTGAAGCTTTCTTT

length: 16
size: NA
V: TRBV18
D: TRBD2
J: TRBJ2-2
CDR3: CASSTGSGRFTGELFF
DNA: TGTGCCAGCTCAACAGGGAGCGGGAGATTCACCGGGGAGCTGTTTTTT

length: 15
size: NA
V: TRBV4-1
D: NA
J: TRBJ2-1
CDR3: CASSLTLTRKNEQFF
DNA: TGCGCCAGCAGCCTAACCTTAACCAGGAAAAATGAGCAGTTCTTC

length: 14
size: few
V: TRBV12-3/TRBV12-4
D: TRBD1
J: TRBJ1-2
CDR3: CASSNLGDSYGYTF
DNA: TGTGCCAGCAGTAACCTCGGGGACAGCTATGGCTACACCTTC

length: 16
size: NA
V: TRBV4-2
D: NA
J: TRBJ2-2
CDR3: CASSHFKASVSGELFF
DNA: TGTGCCAGCAGCCACTTCAAGGCGAGCGTGTCCGGGGAGCTGTTTTTT

length: 14
size: many
V: TRBV19
D: TRBD1
J: TRBJ1-5
CDR3: CASSFDRANQPQHF
DNA: TGTGCCAGTAGTTTTGACAGGGCAAATCAGCCCCAGCATTTT

length: 13
size: few
V: TRBV12-3/TRBV12-4
D: NA
J: TRBJ1-1
CDR3: CASSLDMNTEAFF
DNA: TGTGCCAGCAGTTTAGACATGAACACTGAAGCTTTCTTT

length: 16
size: few
V: TRBV20-1
D: NA
J: TRBJ2-3
CDR3: CSARPLREDSTDTQYF
DNA: TGCAGTGCTAGACCCCTGAGGGAAGATAGCACAGATACGCAGTATTTT

length: 14
size: many
V: TRBV28
D: NA
J: TRBJ1-1
CDR3: CASSLPLQGTEAFF
DNA: TGTGCCAGCAGTTTACCCTTACAGGGAACTGAAGCTTTCTTT

length: 14
size: NA
V: TRBV12-3/TRBV12-4
D: TRBD1
J: TRBJ2-7
CDR3: CASMLGQGAYEQYF
DNA: TGTGCCAGCATGCTGGGACAGGGGGCATACGAGCAGTATTTC

length: 15
size: NA
V: TRBV28
D: TRBD2
J: TRBJ2-1
CDR3: CASTQTSGRANEQFF
DNA: TGTGCCAGCACCCAGACTAGCGGGAGGGCCAATGAGCAGTTCTTC